This TCR beta chain is from a study of blood T cells in healthy people across ages. Germline assignment: CDR1 SNHLY and CDR2 FYNNEI. The CDR3 sequence is 15 residues long. V lost 3 bases and J 2 bases, leaving 11 bases between the germline ends. To note about this clonotype: Its target is not known.

Overall study findings and caveats: Long-lived donors carried more naive CD4+ cells and greater diversity than aged donors. Diversity estimates from one million T cells were considered underestimates.

With a J-beta primer mix and a sample-barcoded 5' primer, a second PCR ran roughly 6 to 11 cycles. TCRdb used MiXCR to reprocess the 5' RACE reads, holding one entry per CDR3 protein. The sample consists of around 870,000 distinct CDR3 sequences, more than 25% of them appearing once. V usage is TRBV2 and J usage is TRBJ2-1, with TRBD2 as a possible D gene (6 bases). Source material: blood. The TCR was taken from a woman of 80 years or more in good health. In nucleotides, the CDR3 is TGTGCCAGCAGTGAGCGGGGAGACCCCTACAATGAGCAGTTCTTC. It specifies CASSERGDPYNEQFF. Together with reference TRBV2 and TRBJ2-1, the CDR3 gives the full variable domain: EPEVTQTPSHQVTQMGQEVILRCVPISNHLYFYWYRQILGQKVEFLVSFYNNEISEKSEIFDDQFSVERPDGSNFTLKIRSTKLEDSAMYFCASSERGDPYNEQFFGPGTRLTVL.